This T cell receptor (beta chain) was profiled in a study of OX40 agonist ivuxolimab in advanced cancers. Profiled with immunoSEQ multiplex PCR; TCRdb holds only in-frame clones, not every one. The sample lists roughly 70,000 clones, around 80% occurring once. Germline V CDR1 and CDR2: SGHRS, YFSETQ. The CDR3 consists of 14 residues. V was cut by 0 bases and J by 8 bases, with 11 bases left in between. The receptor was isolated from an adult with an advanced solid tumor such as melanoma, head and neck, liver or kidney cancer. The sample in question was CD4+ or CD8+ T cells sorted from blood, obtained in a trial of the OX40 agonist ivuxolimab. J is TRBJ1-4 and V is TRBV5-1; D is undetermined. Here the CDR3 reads CASSLVGLGEKLFF. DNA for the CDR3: TGCGCCAGCAGCTTGGTAGGGTTAGGAGAAAAACTGTTTTTT.